This T cell receptor beta chain was sequenced in a study of control samples from healthy donors and cancer patients. Profiling relied on immunoSEQ multiplex PCR, and the TCRdb table lists in-frame clones only, not all of them. The repertoire includes roughly 100,000 clones, 80% to 90% of them detected once, and 14% sits in the top ten. V shed 11 bases and J shed 2 bases, with 16 bases lying between them. This CDR3 has 13 residues. The V gene is TRBV23-1, the J gene TRBJ2-7; weak D call: TRBD1 (5 bases). TRBV23-1 is an ORF for which the function is uncertain. The sample consisted of blood. The sequence derives from a man in his thirties or forties in good health. The CDR3 sequence is CAPLARVTYEQYF. The DNA for the CDR3 is TGCGCCCCGCTGGCCAGGGTAACCTACGAGCAGTACTTC.